The T cell receptor (beta chain) described here comes from a study of blood T cell repertoires in COVID-19 (dated by TCRdb to about 2020). General notes on the study: Samples covering the acute and convalescent phases of COVID-19 were provided by collaborators in the United States, Italy and Spain. The prospective study material was composed of cDNA or gDNA derived from T cells, B-cell-depleted T cells, or PBMCs. Subjects who had been exposed to COVID-19, were actively infected with it, or had recovered from it provided the deeply sampled blood TCRbeta repertoires that made up the dataset. The repertoires were made available in a free public database intended to serve as a resource for research on the immune response to SARS-CoV-2. Samples were obtained from the ongoing ImmuneRACE study (first 160 participants) and from 1,000 to 1,500 subjects provided by 6 global collaborators. A de-identified subject ID, COVID-19 status, age in years and sex were almost always included in the sample metadata. Where HLA class I and class II types were available, the types were taken from metadata supplied by the sample provider, not from assay-based typing. Broader findings and caveats from the paper: The amount of clinical and demographic metadata varied by source and participant and was provided uncurated.

TCRbeta CDR3 regions were amplified from genomic DNA using the immunoSEQ Assay, a bias-controlled multiplex PCR. As for the authors' bioinformatics: The number of nucleated cells in each sample was estimated by amplification of reference gene primers within the assay. Sequence reads were collapsed and filtered to measure the absolute abundance of every unique TCRbeta CDR3 rearrangement. Productive Simpson clonality was computed per sample as the square root of Simpson's diversity index over productive rearrangements. In its TCRdb copy, this immuneACCESS table keeps in-frame sequences only and misses some clones. Where compared with another copy, unresolved V genes explain less than half of these, and the others have no known cause. Clone size and V and J calls were adopted from that table, with D and trimming inferred from the DNA. This sample is represented by around 99,000 clones; around 89% of them were singletons. 6.8% of the sample is in the top ten clones.

Each collaborating institution followed its own protocols to collect whole blood in K2EDTA tubes. Collaborator samples were shipped for TCRbeta analysis as frozen whole blood, isolated PBMCs, or DNA extracted from either sample type. With regard to this clone: No antigen is known for it. No base qualities exist here, and no much larger clone lies one base off it.

The receptor was derived from a man aged 50-59 years with active or convalescent COVID-19. The source material was peripheral blood.

The DNA sequence is as follows: TGTGCCAGCCAAGGACTTAACCGGGGCAATCAGCCCCAGCATTTT. Its translation reads: CASQGLNRGNQPQHF. The chain was built from TRBV2 and TRBJ1-5; the D segment cannot be called with confidence. Via the germline V gene, CDR1 is SNHLY and CDR2 FYNNEI. Relative to germline, V is 8 bases shorter and J is 2 bases shorter, with 16 bases between their ends. The CDR3, cysteine through phenylalanine, is 15 amino acids long. The CDR3 DNA has 45 bases and is translated from base 1.